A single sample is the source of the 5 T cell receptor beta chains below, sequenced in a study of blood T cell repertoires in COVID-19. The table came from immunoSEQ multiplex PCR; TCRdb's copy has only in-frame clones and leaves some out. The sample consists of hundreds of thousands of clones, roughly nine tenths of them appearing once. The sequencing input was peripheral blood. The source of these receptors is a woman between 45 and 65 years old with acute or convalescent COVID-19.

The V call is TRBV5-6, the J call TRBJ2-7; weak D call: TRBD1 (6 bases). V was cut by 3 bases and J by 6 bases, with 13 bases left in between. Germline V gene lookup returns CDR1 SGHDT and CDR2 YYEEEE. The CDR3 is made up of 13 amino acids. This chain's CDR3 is CASSSGQMSEQYF. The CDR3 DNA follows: TGTGCCAGCAGCTCTGGACAGATGTCCGAGCAGTACTTC.

The CDR3, as DNA: TGCGCCAGCAGCTTGGGCGGTTTAGGGGCGAGAGGAGAGACCCAGTACTTC. It specifies CASSLGGLGARGETQYF. J is TRBJ2-5 and V is TRBV5-1, with a weak D call TRBD1 (5 bases). Germline values: CDR1 SGHRS, CDR2 YFSETQ. The CDR3 contains 17 residues. V was trimmed by 0 bases and J by 4 bases, leaving 19 bases between them.

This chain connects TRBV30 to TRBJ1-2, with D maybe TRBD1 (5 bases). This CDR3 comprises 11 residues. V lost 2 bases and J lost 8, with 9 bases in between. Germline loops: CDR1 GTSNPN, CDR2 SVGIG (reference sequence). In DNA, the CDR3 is TGTGCCTGGAGTCAGGGAGGGGGCTACACCTTC. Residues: CAWSQGGGYTF.

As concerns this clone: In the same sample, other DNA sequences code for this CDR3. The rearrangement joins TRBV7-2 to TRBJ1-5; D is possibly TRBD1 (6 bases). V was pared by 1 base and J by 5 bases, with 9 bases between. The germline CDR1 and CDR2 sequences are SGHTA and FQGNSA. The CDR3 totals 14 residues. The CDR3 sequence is CASSLVSGDQPQHF. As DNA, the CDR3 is TGTGCCAGCAGCTTAGTATCAGGGGATCAGCCCCAGCATTTT.

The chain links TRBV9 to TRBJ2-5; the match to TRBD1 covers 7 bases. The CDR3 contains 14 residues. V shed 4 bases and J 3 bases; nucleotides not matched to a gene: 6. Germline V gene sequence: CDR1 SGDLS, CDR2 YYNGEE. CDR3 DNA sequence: TGTGCCAGCAGCTCTCCCGGGACAGAAGAGACCCAGTACTTC. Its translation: CASSSPGTEETQYF. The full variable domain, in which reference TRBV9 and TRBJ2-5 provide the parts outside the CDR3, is DSGVTQTPKHLITATGQRVTLRCSPRSGDLSVYWYQQSLDQGLQFLIQYYNGEERAKGNILERFSAQQFPDLHSELNLSSLELGDSALYFCASSSPGTEETQYFGPGTRLLVL.